This entry lists 21 T cell receptor beta chains sequenced from one sample in a study of T cell responses to AZD1222 COVID-19 vaccine. The repertoire was sequenced with immunoSEQ multiplex PCR; TCRdb's copy has only in-frame clones and lacks some. Here the sample spans approximately 60,000 clones, 65% to 85% being singletons. Sequenced here: peripheral blood, sampled on day 0 of AZD1222 vaccination. These receptors were taken from an adult in good health.

This chain joins TRBV3-1 (or the pseudogene TRBV3-2) and TRBJ1-2; 7 nucleotides agree with TRBD1. J lost 2 bases, V lost 4 bases, and 4 bases had no gene match. The CDR3 loop spans 14 amino acids. Germline V gene lookup returns CDR1 LGHDT and CDR2 YNNKEL (reference sequence). The CDR3 DNA reads TGTGCCAGCAGCCGGGGACAGCCGAACTATGGCTACACCTTC. Its translation: CASSRGQPNYGYTF.

For the CDR3, the DNA is TGTGCCAGCAGAGCAGACAGGTTAGCCAAAAACATTCAGTACTTC. It encodes CASRADRLAKNIQYF. This chain links TRBV28 with TRBJ2-4; D might be TRBD1 (6 bases). V lost 6 bases and J 0 bases, leaving 12 bases between the germline ends. CDR1 and CDR2 (germline): MDHEN, SYDVKM. This CDR3 has 15 amino acids.

V and J are TRBV6-2 or TRBV6-3 and TRBJ1-1; D perhaps matches TRBD1 (5 bases). The CDR3 totals 15 residues. The germline gives CDR1 MNHEY, CDR2 SVGEGT. V gave up 4 bases and J gave up 0 bases, with 12 bases separating them. Here the CDR3 DNA reads TGTGCCAGCAGTTCACGAGGGGAACTGAACACTGAAGCTTTCTTT. Translated, it gives CASSSRGELNTEAFF.

The chain carries TRBV11-1 and TRBJ1-1; 11 bases agree with TRBD1. With 3 bases clipped from V and 5 bases from J, the junction kept 5 bases outside the gene matches. In germline, CDR1 is SGHAT, CDR2 FQDESV (reference sequence). This CDR3 contains 15 residues. The CDR3 loop is CASSLGTGGGTEAFF. CDR3 in DNA: TGTGCCAGCAGCTTGGGGACAGGGGGGGGAACTGAAGCTTTCTTT.

This rearrangement joins TRBV28 to TRBJ1-6, with 10 positions matching TRBD1. With 5 bases clipped from V and 9 bases from J, the junction kept 4 bases outside the gene matches. The V gene's germline CDR1 is MDHEN and CDR2 SYDVKM. The CDR3 is 14 residues long. As DNA, the CDR3 is TGTGCCAGCAGTCGACAGGGGGCACGTTCACCCCTCCACTTT. Translation: CASSRQGARSPLHF.

V gene TRBV7-9 combines with J gene TRBJ2-7, with D perhaps matching TRBD2 (5 bases). The CDR3 length is 12 residues. The V end lost 4 bases, the J end lost 2 bases, and 6 bases lay between the germline ends. Germline values: CDR1 SEHNR, CDR2 FQNEAQ (reference sequence). This CDR3 is CASSSGAYEQYF. The CDR3 region has the DNA TGTGCCAGCAGCTCCGGGGCCTACGAGCAGTACTTC.

V is TRBV19 and J is TRBJ2-1; 8 bases agree with TRBD2. CDR3 length: 16 amino acids. Trimming removed 1 base from V and 6 bases from J; junction bases left unmatched: 8. Germline assignment: CDR1 LNHDA and CDR2 SQIVND (reference sequence). Here the CDR3 DNA reads TGTGCCAGTAGTATAGCATACGGGGGGGCTTTCAATGAGCAGTTCTTC. This sequence encodes CASSIAYGGAFNEQFF.

The chain employs TRBV30 and TRBJ2-7, with a weak D call TRBD2 (5 bases). Germline CDR1 GTSNPN, CDR2 SVGIG (reference sequence). CDR3 length equals 13 residues. V gave up 3 bases and J gave up 2 bases, with 11 bases separating them. The CDR3 loop reads CAWRLPGTYEQYF. In nucleotides, the CDR3 is TGTGCCTGGAGATTGCCGGGGACCTACGAGCAGTACTTC.

The rearrangement links TRBV28 to TRBJ2-3; TRBD1 agrees at 7 bases. CDR1 is MDHEN and CDR2 is SYDVKM in the germline V gene. This CDR3 is built from 19 residues. Losses at the gene ends were 3 bases for V and 9 bases for J; bases not matched to a gene: 24. CDR3 amino acids: CASSLGSPVRDRGQFTQYF. The CDR3 nucleotides are TGTGCCAGCAGTTTGGGGAGCCCTGTCCGGGACAGAGGCCAGTTCACGCAGTATTTT. The full variable domain, with the rest looked up from reference TRBV28 and TRBJ2-3, is DVKVTQSSRYLVKRTGEKVFLECVQDMDHENMFWYRQDPGLGLRLIYFSYDVKMKEKGDIPEGYSVSREKKERFSLILESASTNQTSMYLCASSLGSPVRDRGQFTQYFGPGTRLTVL.

This rearrangement joins TRBV6-1 to TRBJ2-7; the D gene is possibly TRBD1 (5 bases). This CDR3 has 15 residues. V lost 0 bases, J lost 1 base, and 10 bases lay in between. The germline V gene encodes CDR1 MNHNS and CDR2 SASEGT. This CDR3 reads CASSEAGQFSYEQYF. The CDR3 DNA reads as TGTGCCAGCAGTGAAGCCGGACAATTTTCCTACGAGCAGTACTTC.

The rearrangement joins TRBV10-3 to TRBJ2-3, with 16 positions matching TRBD2. The V and J ends lost 6 bases and 3 bases, in that order; junction bases with no gene match: 9. The CDR3 runs 18 residues. Germline assignment: CDR1 ENHRY and CDR2 SYGVKD. CDR3 DNA: TGTGCCATCAGCTCCGGGACTAGCGGGGGGGGTTTGACAGATACGCAGTATTTT. Its translation: CAISSGTSGGGLTDTQYF.

The chain uses TRBV19 and TRBJ1-1; D perhaps matches TRBD1 (5 bases). Germline CDR1 reads LNHDA; CDR2 reads SQIVND (reference sequence). There are 13 residues in the CDR3. Trimming left V 3 bases short and J 8 bases short, with 13 bases between. The DNA of the CDR3 is TGTGCCAGTAGTATCGGTAAGGCAGGGGAAGCTTTCTTT. Protein: CASSIGKAGEAFF.

The chain is built from TRBV7-2 and TRBJ2-7; D might be TRBD1 (6 bases). There are 16 residues in the CDR3. CDR1 is SGHTA, CDR2 FQGNSA, per germline. V dropped 5 bases and J dropped 1 base, with 18 bases sitting between them. CDR3 protein: CASSPAGGTSSYEQYF. CDR3 DNA sequence: TGTGCCAGCAGCCCAGCAGGTGGGACAAGTTCCTACGAGCAGTACTTC.

The rearrangement uses TRBV3-1 (or the pseudogene TRBV3-2) and TRBJ2-7; possible D gene TRBD1, 6 bases. The CDR3 is 16 amino acids. Trimming removed 3 bases from V and 5 bases from J, with 20 bases in between. Germline assignment: CDR1 LGHDT and CDR2 YNNKEL (reference sequence). The CDR3 DNA is TGTGCCAGCAGCCATGGTATAGGGACATCCCCCAACGAGCAGTACTTC. As protein: CASSHGIGTSPNEQYF.

This clone was found once. The chain has TRBV18 and TRBJ1-6; the D is unclear. V dropped 3 bases and J dropped 0 bases, with 12 bases sitting between them. The CDR3 covers 17 residues. Germline V gene data show CDR1 as KGHSH and CDR2 as LQKENI. CDR3 region: CASSPEGLASYNSPLHF. Written as DNA, the CDR3 is TGTGCCAGCTCACCTGAGGGATTAGCCTCCTATAATTCACCCCTCCACTTT.

A note on this clone: The sample holds other DNA sequences that translate to the same CDR3. This sequence joins TRBV19 and TRBJ1-4, with D possibly TRBD1 on 5 matching bases. The V gene lost 5 bases and the J gene lost 7 bases, with 14 bases spanning the gap. The CDR3 contains 14 residues. The germline V gene has CDR1 LNHDA and CDR2 SQIVND (reference sequence). DNA for the CDR3: TGTGCCAGTAGTTTCGGAGGGACGGGTGAAAAACTGTTTTTT. As protein: CASSFGGTGEKLFF.

The gene calls are TRBV7-2 and TRBJ2-7; 10 bases match TRBD1. The germline gives CDR1 SGHTA, CDR2 FQGNSA. The CDR3 length is 14 residues. The J segment lost 5 bases and the V segment lost 7 bases, leaving 8 bases of the junction unmatched. CDR3 bases: TGTGCCAGCACCCCGGGACAGGGGTTGGACGAGCAGTACTTC. This gives the protein CASTPGQGLDEQYF. Supplemented by reference TRBV7-2 and TRBJ2-7, the full variable domain reads GAGVSQSPSNKVTEKGKDVELRCDPISGHTALYWYRQSLGQGLEFLIYFQGNSAPDKSGLPSDRFSAERTGGSVSTLTIQRTQQEDSAVYLCASTPGQGLDEQYFGPGTRLTVT.

This clone was seen a handful of times. The gene calls are TRBV10-3 and TRBJ2-1; D is ambiguous. The CDR3 covers 15 residues. The germline CDR1 and CDR2 sequences are ENHRY and SYGVKD. With 3 bases removed from V and 5 bases from J, the gap between germline ends came to 14 bases. Written as DNA, the CDR3 is TGTGCCATCAGTGATCGACCCTCGGCGAACAATGAGCAGTTCTTC. Its translation is CAISDRPSANNEQFF.

The rearrangement links TRBV6-6 to TRBJ1-1; weak D call: TRBD1 (5 bases). This CDR3 is 14 amino acids long. Trimming stripped 5 bases from V and 8 bases from J, with 18 bases between. Germline V gene data show CDR1 as MNHNY and CDR2 as SVGAGI (reference sequence). CDR3 residues: CASSKTGTVPEAFF. CDR3 nucleotides: TGTGCCAGCAGTAAAACCGGGACGGTACCCGAAGCTTTCTTT.

This rearrangement joins TRBV25-1 to TRBJ1-6; tentatively, D is TRBD1 (6 bases). The CDR3 runs 15 residues. Germline-derived CDR1 and CDR2 are MGHDK and SYGVNS. V dropped 4 bases and J dropped 6 bases, with 13 bases sitting between them. The CDR3 DNA follows: TGTGCCAGCAGTGCCACACAGGGCCCTAATTCACCCCTCCACTTT. It specifies CASSATQGPNSPLHF. The variable domain in full, with the rest retrieved from reference TRBV25-1 and TRBJ1-6, is EADIYQTPRYLVIGTGKKITLECSQTMGHDKMYWYQQDPGMELHLIHYSYGVNSTEKGDLSSESTVSRIRTEHFPLTLESARPSHTSQYLCASSATQGPNSPLHFGNGTRLTVT.

This chain uses TRBV24-1 with TRBJ1-4; TRBD1 matches at 7 bases. Germline CDR1 and CDR2: KGHDR and SFDVKD. The CDR3 runs 14 residues. V lost 10 bases to trimming and J lost 0 bases; unmatched junction nucleotides: 4. The CDR3 loop is CATDRAATNEKLFF. The CDR3 region has the DNA TGTGCCACAGACAGGGCCGCAACTAATGAAAAACTGTTTTTT.